Below, 10 T cell receptor beta chains from the same sample are listed, as sequenced in a study of OX40 agonist ivuxolimab in advanced cancers. TCRdb's copy holds only in-frame clones and misses some; the assay was immunoSEQ multiplex PCR. The repertoire includes more than 45,000 clones, around 84% of them detected once, and 1% to 1.3% sits in the top ten. The sample in question was CD4+ or CD8+ T cells sorted from blood, obtained in a trial of the OX40 agonist ivuxolimab. These receptors all stem from an adult with an advanced solid tumor such as melanoma, head and neck, liver or kidney cancer.

The chain employs TRBV11-1 and TRBJ2-1, with D perhaps TRBD1 (6 bases). This CDR3 comprises 14 residues. The V end was cut by 1 base, the J end by 4 bases, with 8 bases between. Germline CDR1 SGHAT, CDR2 FQDESV (reference sequence). CDR3 loop: CASSLVRGYNEQFF. The CDR3 region has the DNA TGTGCCAGCAGCTTAGTCAGGGGTTACAATGAGCAGTTCTTC.

This clone has a single count. The chain couples TRBV2 to TRBJ1-2, with D possibly TRBD1 on 5 matching bases. The CDR3 covers 13 residues. Germline-derived CDR1 and CDR2 are SNHLY and FYNNEI. Deletions cut 7 bases from V and 2 bases from J, with 11 bases between. Written as DNA, the CDR3 is TGTGCCAGCAAAGAGGGGCTCAACTATGGCTACACCTTC. Protein: CASKEGLNYGYTF.

The chain employs TRBV6-1 and TRBJ2-7; D perhaps matches TRBD2 (6 bases). The V end lost 4 bases, the J end lost 2 bases, and 12 bases lay between the germline ends. This CDR3 comprises 14 residues. Germline V lookup: CDR1 MNHNS, CDR2 SASEGT. CDR3 nucleotides: TGTGCCAGCAGTGCGGAGGGTCCGACCTACGAGCAGTACTTC. Protein: CASSAEGPTYEQYF.

The V gene is TRBV27, the J gene TRBJ2-4, with a weak D call TRBD2 (6 bases). Trimming shortened V by 6 bases and J by 4 bases, and 13 bases separated the two germline ends. Germline CDR1 MNHEY, CDR2 SMNVEV (reference sequence). This CDR3 has 14 amino acids. The CDR3 coding sequence is TGTGCCAGCAGCACCTCCGGGGGTAAAAACATTCAGTACTTC. Amino acids: CASSTSGGKNIQYF.

The rearrangement uses TRBV5-5 and TRBJ2-5; D could derive from TRBD1 or TRBD2 (5 bases each). Germline values: CDR1 SGHKS, CDR2 YYEKEE (reference sequence). CDR3 size: 15 residues. V was cut by 1 base and J by 5 bases, with 15 bases left in between. The CDR3 here is CASSLSTGTGETQYF. The CDR3 nucleotides are TGTGCCAGCAGCTTGTCTACTGGGACGGGGGAGACCCAGTACTTC.

The rearrangement joins TRBV18 to TRBJ1-4; tentatively, D is TRBD1 (6 bases). Deletions cut 6 bases from V and 0 bases from J, with 11 bases between. Germline values: CDR1 KGHSH, CDR2 LQKENI. This CDR3 comprises 15 residues. CDR3 nucleotide sequence: TGTGCCAGCTCCCAGGACAGAGCAACTAATGAAAAACTGTTTTTT. Translating it yields CASSQDRATNEKLFF.

This chain joins TRBV5-1 and TRBJ2-3; TRBD2 is a possible D gene (5 bases). This CDR3 comprises 16 residues. Trimming took off 0 bases at V and 6 bases at J, with 17 bases between the two ends. CDR1 and CDR2 (germline): SGHRS, YFSETQ. The CDR3 coding sequence is TGCGCCAGCAGCTTGGAACAACAGCGGAAATTTGATACGCAGTATTTT. This codes for CASSLEQQRKFDTQYF.

The gene calls are TRBV6-1 and TRBJ2-3; D unclear. This CDR3 is built from 14 residues. Germline CDR1 and CDR2: MNHNS and SASEGT. Between the trimmed V and J ends, which lost 6 bases and 0 bases, there was a span of 10 bases. The CDR3 sequence is CASRRLASTDTQYF. In DNA form, the CDR3 reads TGTGCCAGCAGGAGACTCGCAAGCACAGATACGCAGTATTTT.

The V gene is TRBV4-2, the J gene TRBJ1-5; TRBD1 aligns across 7 bases. The V gene's germline CDR1 is LGHNA and CDR2 YNFKEQ. Trimming removed 4 bases from V and 3 bases from J; junction bases left unmatched: 6. The CDR3 is 15 residues long. This CDR3 reads CASSPPGQLNQPQHF. DNA for the CDR3: TGTGCCAGCAGCCCTCCGGGACAGCTCAATCAGCCCCAGCATTTT.

The J gene is TRBJ2-3, the V gene TRBV5-1; D not certain. V lost 8 bases, J lost 0 bases, and 13 bases lay in between. The germline gives CDR1 SGHRS, CDR2 YFSETQ. CDR3 length: 14 amino acids. The CDR3 loop is CASLSDTSTDTQYF. DNA for the CDR3: TGCGCCAGTCTAAGTGACACCAGCACAGATACGCAGTATTTT.